This T cell receptor beta chain was captured by sequencing in a study of T cell responses to AZD1222 COVID-19 vaccine. Study results and limitations: Reportedly, nearly half the spike-specific TCRs target unmutated variant regions. A rise in Spike-specific TCR breadth and depth followed two AZD1222 doses.

This clone was seen a handful of times. Antigen specificity is unknown. Produced via immunoSEQ multiplex PCR; TCRdb's table is partial and in-frame only. The sample has some 20,000 clones, 84% seen once; the top ten hold about 16%. The CDR3 runs 15 residues. Trimming took 2 bases from V and 7 from J, leaving 18 bases between them. Germline V gives CDR1 SGDLS, CDR2 YYNGEE. This specimen was peripheral blood, taken 28 days after the second AZD1222 dose. The chain combines TRBV9 with TRBJ1-2, with unresolved D. This clonotype was obtained from an adult who received the AZD1222 COVID-19 vaccine. The CDR3 region has the DNA TGTGCCAGCAGCGTCTCCGCTGGAGGTTCTGCTGGCTACACCTTC. It yields the protein CASSVSAGGSAGYTF.